This passage covers 10 T cell receptor beta chains from one sample sequenced in a study of T cells in Graves' hyperthyroidism and ophthalmopathy (dated by TCRdb to between 2018 and 2021). Library method: multiplex PCR. The listed sequencing device is Illumina HiSeq 2000. Amplification of TCR beta CDR3 regions was carried out from RNA transcripts. For the first round of RT-PCR on the TCR CDR3, the HTBI primer set was used together with the Qiagen OneStep RT-PCR kit. In-frame beta chains were kept once TCRdb had trimmed the public reads at Q25 with fastp and called clones with MiXCR. When rows share a CDR3 protein, they turn into one entry using the most common DNA and genes. The sample table shows 650,000 to 800,000 distinct CDR3 sequences, and about 45% are seen once. The ten largest account for less than 9% of the sample. The source material was peripheral blood or thyroid tissue (not recorded which). All receptors derive from an adult man with Graves' disease, either hyperthyroidism or ophthalmopathy (not recorded which).

The table lists this clonotype with a count of one. The chain uses TRBV20-1 and TRBJ2-2, with 7 bases that match TRBD1. V trimming: 6 bases; J trimming: 6 bases; junction bases outside the gene matches: 7. Germline V gene lookup returns CDR1 DFQATT and CDR2 SNEGSKA (reference sequence). The CDR3 extends over 13 amino acids. The CDR3 bases are TGCAGTGCCGACCCCAGGGGGTCCGGGGAGCTGTTTTTT. Its protein is CSADPRGSGELFF.

This clonotype showed up just a few times. The rearrangement uses TRBV19 and TRBJ1-2; 7 bases agree with TRBD1. The J segment lost 8 bases and the V segment lost 10 bases, leaving 10 bases of the junction unmatched. CDR3 size: 12 residues. CDR1 is LNHDA and CDR2 is SQIVND in the germline V gene (reference sequence). The DNA for the CDR3 is TGTGCCACCCGGATAGGGGGCTTGGGCTACACCTTC. Translation gives CATRIGGLGYTF.

Only a few counts were recorded for this clonotype. The V and J genes are TRBV11-3 and TRBJ2-5; 13 nucleotides align to TRBD2. V shed 6 bases and J 5 bases; nucleotides not matched to a gene: 9. Germline assignment: CDR1 SGHNT and CDR2 YENEEA. There are 16 residues in the CDR3. The CDR3 sequence is CASRSRTSGSGETQYF. The CDR3 nucleotides read TGTGCCAGCAGATCGCGGACTAGCGGGAGTGGTGAGACCCAGTACTTC.

This clonotype occurred many times. The chain carries TRBV2 and TRBJ1-2; D gene unclear. The V gene lost 8 bases and the J gene lost 4 bases, with 14 bases spanning the gap. The CDR3 has 13 amino acids. Germline loops: CDR1 SNHLY, CDR2 FYNNEI. The CDR3 reads CASAAAVGYGYTF. The CDR3, as DNA: TGTGCCAGCGCAGCGGCAGTAGGCTATGGCTACACCTTC.

Only one count was recorded for this clonotype. The V and J genes are TRBV6-1 and TRBJ2-2, with 9 bases aligning to TRBD1. This CDR3 has 15 amino acids. Germline CDR1 reads MNHNS; CDR2 reads SASEGT. V trimming: 8 bases; J trimming: 4 bases; junction bases outside the gene matches: 8. The CDR3 coding sequence is TGTGCCAGCGGCCCGGGACAGGGCGGCACCGGGGAGCTGTTTTTT. It specifies CASGPGQGGTGELFF.

Turning to this clonotype: The junction shows a germline mismatch at one end, possibly a read error. The rearrangement uses TRBV2 and TRBJ1-2; 9 nucleotides align to TRBD1. The CDR3 spans 15 residues. Germline V gene sequence: CDR1 SNHLY, CDR2 FYNNEI. Written as DNA, the CDR3 is TGTGCCAGCAGTGAGGACAGGGGTTACGGCTATGGCAACACCTTC. Its protein product is CASSEDRGYGYGNTF.

This chain connects TRBV10-3 to TRBJ1-1, with D hard to call. Trimming removed 6 bases from V and 3 bases from J, with 11 bases in between. CDR1 and CDR2 from the germline V gene are ENHRY and SYGVKD. The CDR3 length is 13 residues. In DNA, the CDR3 is TGTGCCATCAGGAGGGCAGAAGACACTGAAGCTTTCTTT. Encoded protein: CAIRRAEDTEAFF.

This clonotype was counted at least ten times. The rearrangement joins TRBV7-8 to TRBJ2-5, with 7 bases matching TRBD2. The trim removed 1 base at V and 5 bases at J, leaving 10 bases unmatched. Germline values: CDR1 SGHVS, CDR2 FQNEAQ. The CDR3 runs to 16 residues. CDR3 loop: CASSLVGGGRLETQYF. The CDR3 bases are TGTGCCAGCAGCTTAGTGGGGGGAGGGAGATTGGAGACCCAGTACTTC.

The gene calls are TRBV7-8 and TRBJ2-7, with D perhaps matching TRBD2 (6 bases). The CDR3 runs 12 residues. Germline CDR1 and CDR2: SGHVS and FQNEAQ. V was cut by 5 bases and J by 6 bases, with 11 bases left in between. CDR3 coding DNA: TGTGCCAGCAGCCAACGGGGAGGCGAGCAGTACTTC. It encodes CASSQRGGEQYF.

The V call is TRBV20-1, the J call TRBJ1-5, with 7 bases lining up with TRBD1. The CDR3 contains 14 residues. Trimming cost V 2 bases and J 3 bases; bases outside gene matches: 4. The germline CDR1 and CDR2 sequences are DFQATT and SNEGSKA (reference sequence). The CDR3 loop is CSARSDRFNQPQHF. For the CDR3, the DNA is TGCAGTGCTAGATCGGACAGGTTCAATCAGCCCCAGCATTTT.